This T cell receptor beta chain comes out of a study of blood T cells in healthy people across ages. Overall study findings and caveats: Roughly linear age-related decline in beta diversity appeared, significant by age about 40. Estimates of diversity drawn from one million T cells were considered underestimates. Long-lived donors had more naive CD4+ cells and higher diversity than aged donors. Naive T cell percentage and TCR beta diversity correlated strongly.

Sample-barcoded 5' priming and a J-beta primer mix drove a second PCR of roughly 7 to 11 cycles. Via MiXCR, TCRdb re-called the 5' RACE reads, giving one row per CDR3 protein. The sample holds about 830,000 distinct CDR3 sequences; 60% to 80% are singletons and the top ten take 25% to 35%. CDR3 length: 14 amino acids. Trimming pared 5 bases from V and 0 bases from J, leaving 11 bases between. This clonotype was observed at least ten times. Its antigen is still unknown. The chain has TRBV12-3 or TRBV12-4 and TRBJ2-7; the D is unclear. The source of this sequence is a man aged 30-40 years in good health. The specimen was blood. The CDR3 region is CASSKTEVSYEQYF. CDR3 nucleotide sequence: TGTGCCAGCAGTAAAACCGAGGTCTCCTACGAGCAGTACTTC.